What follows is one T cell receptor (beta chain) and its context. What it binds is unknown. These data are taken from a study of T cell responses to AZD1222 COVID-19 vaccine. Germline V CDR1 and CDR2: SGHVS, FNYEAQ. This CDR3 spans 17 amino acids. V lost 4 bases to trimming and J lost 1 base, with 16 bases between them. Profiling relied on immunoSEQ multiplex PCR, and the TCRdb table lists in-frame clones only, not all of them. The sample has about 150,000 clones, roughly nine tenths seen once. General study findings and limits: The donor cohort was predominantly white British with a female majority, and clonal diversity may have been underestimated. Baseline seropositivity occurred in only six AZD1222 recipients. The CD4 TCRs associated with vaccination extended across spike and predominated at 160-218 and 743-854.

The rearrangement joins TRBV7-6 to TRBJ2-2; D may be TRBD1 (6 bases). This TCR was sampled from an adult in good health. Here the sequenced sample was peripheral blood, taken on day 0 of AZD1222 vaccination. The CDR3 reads CASSSTYRAGNTGELFF. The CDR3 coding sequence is TGTGCCAGCAGCTCAACCTACAGGGCGGGGAACACCGGGGAGCTGTTTTTT.